Below, one TCR beta chain is given with its context. Its antigen is undetermined. This sample was taken from a study of T-cell memory formation after mild COVID-19. Employing constant-segment primers, 5'RACE generated TCR alpha and TCR beta cDNA libraries bearing sample barcodes and UMIs. MiXCR, run by TCRdb on the 5' RACE reads, gives a single entry per CDR3 protein. The repertoire consists of fewer than 450,000 distinct CDR3 sequences, with 24% occurring once and the leading ten covering 7% to 9.5%. The CDR3 has 15 residues. Trimming removed 2 bases from V and 5 bases from J; junction bases left unmatched: 7. The germline V gene encodes CDR1 KGHDR and CDR2 SFDVKD. Findings and limits, study-wide: Balance between CD4 and CD8 was seen in clones contracting day 15 to 85, and a CD4+ lean was seen in later expanders.

This chain connects TRBV24-1 to TRBJ2-7, with 8 positions matching TRBD1. The TCR comes from an adult woman who had mild COVID-19 (a few samples of this study predate the infection). Cell type and time point are not known. Sequences were obtained from PBMCs or a T cell subset sorted from them (not recorded which). CDR3 sequence reads: CATSDSTGVPDEQYF. DNA for the CDR3: TGTGCCACCAGTGATTCGACAGGGGTCCCCGACGAGCAGTACTTC.